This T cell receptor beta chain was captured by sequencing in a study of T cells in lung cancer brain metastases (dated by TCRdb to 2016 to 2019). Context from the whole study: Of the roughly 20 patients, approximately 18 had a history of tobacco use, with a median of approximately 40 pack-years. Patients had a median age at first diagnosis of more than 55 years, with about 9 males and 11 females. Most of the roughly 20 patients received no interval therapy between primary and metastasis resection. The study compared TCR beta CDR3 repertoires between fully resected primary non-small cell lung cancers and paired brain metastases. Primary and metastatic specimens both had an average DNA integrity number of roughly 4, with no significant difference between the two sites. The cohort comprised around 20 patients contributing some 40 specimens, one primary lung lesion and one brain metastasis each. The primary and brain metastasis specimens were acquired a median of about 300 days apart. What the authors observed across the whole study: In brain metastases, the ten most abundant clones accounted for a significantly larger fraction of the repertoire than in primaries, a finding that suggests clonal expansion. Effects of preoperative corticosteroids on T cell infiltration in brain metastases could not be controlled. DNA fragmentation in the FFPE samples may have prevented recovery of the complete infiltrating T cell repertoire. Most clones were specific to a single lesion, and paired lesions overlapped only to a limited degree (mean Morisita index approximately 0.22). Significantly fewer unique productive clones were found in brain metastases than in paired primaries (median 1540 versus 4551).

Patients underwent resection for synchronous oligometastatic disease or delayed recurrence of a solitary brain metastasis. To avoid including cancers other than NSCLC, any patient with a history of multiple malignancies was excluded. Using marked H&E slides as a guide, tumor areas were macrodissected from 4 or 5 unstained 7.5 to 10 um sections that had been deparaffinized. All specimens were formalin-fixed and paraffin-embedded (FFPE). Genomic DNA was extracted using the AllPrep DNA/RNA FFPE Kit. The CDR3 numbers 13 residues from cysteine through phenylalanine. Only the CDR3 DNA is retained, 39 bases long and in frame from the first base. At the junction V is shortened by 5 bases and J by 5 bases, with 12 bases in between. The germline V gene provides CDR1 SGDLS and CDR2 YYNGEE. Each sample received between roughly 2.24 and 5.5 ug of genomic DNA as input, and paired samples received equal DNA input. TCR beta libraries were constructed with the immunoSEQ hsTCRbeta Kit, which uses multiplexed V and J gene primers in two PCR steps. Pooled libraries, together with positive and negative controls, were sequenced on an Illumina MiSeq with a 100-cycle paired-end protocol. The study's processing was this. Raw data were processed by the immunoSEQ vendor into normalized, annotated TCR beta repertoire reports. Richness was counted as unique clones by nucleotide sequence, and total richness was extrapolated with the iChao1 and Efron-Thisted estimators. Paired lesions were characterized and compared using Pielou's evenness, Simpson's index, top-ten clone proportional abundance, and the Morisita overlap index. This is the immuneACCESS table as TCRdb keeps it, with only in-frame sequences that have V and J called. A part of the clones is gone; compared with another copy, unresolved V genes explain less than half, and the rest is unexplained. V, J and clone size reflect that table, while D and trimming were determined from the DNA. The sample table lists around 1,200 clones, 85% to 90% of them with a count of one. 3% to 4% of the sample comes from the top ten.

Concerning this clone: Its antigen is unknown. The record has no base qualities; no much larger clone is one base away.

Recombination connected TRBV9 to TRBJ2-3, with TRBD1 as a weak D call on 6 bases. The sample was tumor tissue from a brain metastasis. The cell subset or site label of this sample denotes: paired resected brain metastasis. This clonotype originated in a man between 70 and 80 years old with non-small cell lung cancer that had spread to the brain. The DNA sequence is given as TGTGCCAGCAGTGAAACAGGGAGAGATACGCAGTATTTT. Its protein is CASSETGRDTQYF.